This is a list of T cell receptor beta chains from one sample in a study of shared clonotypes between healthy human individuals. Measured with immunoSEQ multiplex PCR; TCRdb has only the in-frame clones, and not every one. The sample yields roughly 770,000 clones, about 96% seen once. Sequencing was carried out using naive CD8+ T cells sorted from blood. The origin of the receptors is a young man in good health. Both conserved end residues are part of each CDR3. D genes are given only for firm matches. Part of the rows lack a size; the others show once, few, many or a class for expanded clones.

J	size	V	D	length	DNA	CDR3
TRBJ1-5	NA	TRBV28	NA	15	TGTGCCAGCAGTTTAGGCAGGATGAGCAATCAGCCCCAGCATTTT	CASSLGRMSNQPQHF
TRBJ1-1	NA	TRBV7-9	TRBD1	12	TGTGCCAGCAGCGGGTGGGACAGAGAAGCTTTCTTT	CASSGWDREAFF
TRBJ2-1	NA	TRBV27	NA	12	TGTGCCAGCAGTAGCTTTTACGATGAGCAGTTCTTC	CASSSFYDEQFF
TRBJ2-5	NA	TRBV2	TRBD2	19	TGTGCCAGCACCCGCCCTAGCGGGAGGGAGAGGGGGTACCAAGAGACCCAGTACTTC	CASTRPSGRERGYQETQYF
TRBJ2-3	NA	TRBV5-1	NA	15	TGCGCCAGCAGCTTGGTGATGCGGACCGAGGGTACGCAGTATTTT	CASSLVMRTEGTQYF
TRBJ2-7	NA	TRBV15	NA	13	TGTGCCACCAGCAGGCAGGGCGGCTACGAGCAGTACTTC	CATSRQGGYEQYF
TRBJ2-7	NA	TRBV7-9	TRBD2	15	TGTGCCAGCAGCCCTCAGGCTAGCGGCTCCTACGAGCAGTACTTC	CASSPQASGSYEQYF
TRBJ2-1	NA	TRBV2	NA	11	TGTGCCAGCAGCCCCTTCGAGCCCGAGTTCTTC	CASSPFEPEFF
TRBJ2-5	NA	TRBV10-1	TRBD1	17	TGCGCCAGCAGTGAGTCGCCCAGGACAGGTAGGGGAGAGACCCAGTACTTC	CASSESPRTGRGETQYF
TRBJ2-7	NA	TRBV7-2	NA	12	TGTGCCAGCAGCTTAGAAGGAAACGAGCAGTACTTC	CASSLEGNEQYF
TRBJ2-7	NA	TRBV7-8	NA	14	TGTGCCAGCAGCTTAGGGCGGATCTCCTACGAGCAATACTTC	CASSLGRISYEQYF
TRBJ2-2	NA	TRBV6-1	NA	13	TGTGCCAGCAGTGAATGGGGGAGCGGGGAGCTGTTTTTT	CASSEWGSGELFF
TRBJ2-1	NA	TRBV15	NA	13	TGTGCCACCAGCAGAACTAGGGTCGATGAGCAGTTCTTC	CATSRTRVDEQFF
TRBJ2-5	NA	TRBV11-2	TRBD2	18	TGTGCCAGCAGCATGTTAAAAGGGACTAGCGGGAAACAAGAGACCCAGTACTTC	CASSMLKGTSGKQETQYF
TRBJ2-5	NA	TRBV10-2	TRBD2	16	TGCGCCAGCAGTGGAGGACTAGCGGGCCTCCGGGAGACCCAGTACTTC	CASSGGLAGLRETQYF
TRBJ1-4	NA	TRBV4-1	NA	14	TGCGCCAGCAGCTCCGGGACACGGAATGAAAAACTGTTTTTT	CASSSGTRNEKLFF
TRBJ2-3	NA	TRBV13	NA	14	TGTGCCAGCAGCTACAGTACTAGCACAGATACGCAGTATTTT	CASSYSTSTDTQYF
TRBJ1-2	NA	TRBV6-5	TRBD1	15	TGTGCCAGCAGGCGATCGACAGGGAGGAACTATGGCTACACCTTC	CASRRSTGRNYGYTF
TRBJ2-2	once	TRBV6-5	NA	13	TGTGCCAGCAGTTACAGGGAAACCGGGGAGCTGTTTTTT	CASSYRETGELFF
TRBJ2-3	NA	TRBV6-1	TRBD2	15	TGTGCCAGCAGTGAAGCCAAGACTAGCGCGGATACGCAGTATTTT	CASSEAKTSADTQYF
TRBJ2-7	NA	TRBV6-6	NA	12	TGTGCCAGCAGTTACATGACCTACGAGCAGTACTTC	CASSYMTYEQYF
TRBJ2-5	NA	TRBV7-8	TRBD1	15	TGTGCCAGCAGTTTTCCGACAGGGAAACAAGAGACCCAGTACTTC	CASSFPTGKQETQYF
TRBJ2-7	NA	TRBV27	NA	13	TGTGCCAGCAGCAGGGGTGGGGGCTACGAGCAGTACTTC	CASSRGGGYEQYF
TRBJ2-7	NA	TRBV6-6	NA	13	TGTGCCAGCAGCCCCGGGCCCTCCTACGAGCAGTACTTC	CASSPGPSYEQYF
TRBJ2-3	NA	TRBV7-3	NA	15	TGTGCCAGCAGCTTATCGCTGGGAAGCACAGATACGCAGTATTTT	CASSLSLGSTDTQYF
TRBJ1-2	NA	TRBV7-9	NA	13	TGTGCCAGCAGCTCCGGGACCGTAAGGGGCTACACCTTC	CASSSGTVRGYTF
TRBJ2-7	once	TRBV5-1	TRBD2	16	TGCGCCAGCAGCAGAGGGACTAGCGAATTGAAGGGGGAGCAGTACTTC	CASSRGTSELKGEQYF
TRBJ2-7	once	TRBV11-2	NA	15	TGTGCCAGCAGCTTAGATGCCGGAGCTACCTACGAGCAGTACTTC	CASSLDAGATYEQYF
TRBJ2-7	NA	TRBV27	NA	16	TGTGCCAGCAGTTCCGATCATCAGGGGTTGCCTTACGAGCAGTACTTC	CASSSDHQGLPYEQYF
TRBJ1-2	NA	TRBV29-1	NA	12	TGCAGCGTGAGGGACGCCTCCGCCGGCTACACCTTC	CSVRDASAGYTF
TRBJ1-5	NA	TRBV6-1	NA	15	TGTGCCAGCAGTCCGTTTGGGGCGGGGAATCAGCCCCAGCATTTT	CASSPFGAGNQPQHF
TRBJ2-7	once	TRBV6-6	TRBD2	15	TGTGCCAGCAGTACCCGACTAGCGGGAACCTACGAGCAGTACTTC	CASSTRLAGTYEQYF
TRBJ2-3	NA	TRBV19	NA	13	TGTGCCAGTAGTATAGCCTCCACAGATACGCAGTATTTT	CASSIASTDTQYF
TRBJ2-7	once	TRBV27	NA	11	TGTGCCAGCAGACAAAACTACGAGCAGTACTTC	CASRQNYEQYF
TRBJ2-7	NA	TRBV27	TRBD2	15	TGTGCCAGCAGCCTTAAAGCGGGAGGCTCCTACGAGCAGTACTTC	CASSLKAGGSYEQYF
TRBJ2-3	NA	TRBV2	NA	15	TGTGCCAGCAGGAACTCTACTAGTAGCACAGATACGCAGTATTTT	CASRNSTSSTDTQYF
TRBJ1-1	NA	TRBV6-5	NA	14	TGTGCCAGCAGTCCAAGACAGCCGAACACTGAAGCTTTCTTT	CASSPRQPNTEAFF
TRBJ1-4	NA	TRBV15	NA	12	TGTGCCACCAGCAGCGGCACCGGGGACGACTTTTTT	CATSSGTGDDFF
TRBJ2-5	NA	TRBV27	NA	15	TGTGCCAGCAGCCTCTTCGGGGGGCGCATGGAGACCCAGTACTTC	CASSLFGGRMETQYF
TRBJ2-1	NA	TRBV5-1	NA	14	TGCGCCAGCAGCTTCCGATCTTCCGACAATGAGCAGTTCTTC	CASSFRSSDNEQFF
TRBJ2-1	NA	TRBV5-1	TRBD2	17	TGCGCCAGCAGCTCGGGACTAGCGGGGGACTCCTACAATGAGCAGTTCTTC	CASSSGLAGDSYNEQFF
TRBJ2-7	once	TRBV10-3	NA	15	TGTGCCATCAGCCCCAAGACATCTTCATCCTACGAGCAGTACTTC	CAISPKTSSSYEQYF
TRBJ2-3	NA	TRBV7-9	NA	13	TGTGCCAGCAGCTTTGGATCTGCAGATACGCAGTATTTT	CASSFGSADTQYF
TRBJ2-2	NA	TRBV28	TRBD2	15	TGTGCCAGCAGTTTCTCTAGCGGGAACACCGGGGAGCTGTTTTTT	CASSFSSGNTGELFF
TRBJ1-2	few	TRBV2	TRBD1	11	TGTGCCAGCAGTGAGCAGGGGGCCCCCACCTTC	CASSEQGAPTF
TRBJ1-1	once	TRBV15	NA	12	TGTGCCACCAGCAGGCAATGGACTGAAGCTTTCTTT	CATSRQWTEAFF
TRBJ2-3	once	TRBV28	TRBD2	14	TGTGCCAGCACCCCGAGCGGGAGTGCAGATACGCAGTATTTT	CASTPSGSADTQYF
TRBJ1-5	few	TRBV7-9	NA	13	TGTGCCAGCAGCTTAGCCCCTCGGTGGCCCCAGCATTTT	CASSLAPRWPQHF
TRBJ2-7	NA	TRBV13	NA	15	TGTGCCAGCAGCTTAGTAGGATCCCACCCTTACGAGCAGTACTTC	CASSLVGSHPYEQYF
TRBJ2-5	NA	TRBV6-5	NA	12	TGTGCCAGCAGTTTCGGGGAAGAGACCCAGTACTTC	CASSFGEETQYF
TRBJ2-3	NA	TRBV6-1	NA	13	TGTGCCAGCACCTCGAGCCTCACAGATACGCAGTATTTT	CASTSSLTDTQYF
TRBJ1-5	NA	TRBV5-4	TRBD1	19	TGTGCCAGCAGCCCAAGGGGGCGTACCGATCCACCTGACAATCAGCCCCAGCATTTT	CASSPRGRTDPPDNQPQHF
TRBJ2-3	NA	TRBV25-1	NA	17	TGTGCCAGCAGTGCTCAGGGAGTAACACCTAGCACAGATACGCAGTATTTT	CASSAQGVTPSTDTQYF
TRBJ1-5	NA	TRBV6-5	NA	15	TGTGCCAGCAGTTACAATGGCCCGGATGGTCAGCCCCAGCATTTT	CASSYNGPDGQPQHF
TRBJ2-3	NA	TRBV7-3	NA	15	TGTGCCAGCAGCTTGGGGAATCCCTCGGGGGATACGCAGTATTTT	CASSLGNPSGDTQYF
TRBJ2-7	once	TRBV27	NA	13	TGTGCCAGCAGTTCGGAGGTTGGGGACGAGCAGTACTTC	CASSSEVGDEQYF
TRBJ2-3	NA	TRBV7-2	NA	20	TGTGCCAGCAGCTTAGCTTTTATCGGGCTAGCTCCCACTAGCACAGATACGCAGTATTTT	CASSLAFIGLAPTSTDTQYF
TRBJ2-3	NA	TRBV4-1	NA	17	TGCGCCAGCAGCCAAGATCATGGGACTTCTAGCACAGATACGCAGTATTTT	CASSQDHGTSSTDTQYF
TRBJ1-1	NA	TRBV2	NA	11	TGTGCCAGCGACGCTAGCACTGAAGCTTTCTTT	CASDASTEAFF
TRBJ2-7	NA	TRBV29-1	TRBD1	14	TGCAGCGTTGAAGTCCCGGGACAGACCTACGAGCAGTACTTC	CSVEVPGQTYEQYF